This TCR beta chain is from a study of T cell responses to AZD1222 COVID-19 vaccine. Study-wide points: White British donors predominated, females outnumbered males, and clonal diversity was possibly underestimated. Seropositive status at baseline applied to only a handful of AZD1222 recipients. Two AZD1222 administrations were followed by greater Spike-specific TCR breadth and depth.

Profiling relied on immunoSEQ multiplex PCR, and the TCRdb table lists in-frame clones only, not all of them. This sample has 150,000 to 180,000 clones, with roughly nine tenths found just once. Worth noting for this clone: Its antigen remains unknown.

The CDR3 runs to 14 residues. The germline CDR1 and CDR2 sequences are LGHNA and YSLEER. V dropped 5 bases and J dropped 0 bases, with 8 bases sitting between them. The gene calls are TRBV4-3 and TRBJ1-3; D is perhaps TRBD1 (5 bases). The sample in question was peripheral blood, obtained on day 0 of MenACWY control vaccination. This TCR was sampled from an adult in good health. The CDR3: CASSSGYSGNTIYF. DNA of the CDR3: TGCGCCAGCAGCTCAGGGTACTCTGGAAACACCATATATTTT.